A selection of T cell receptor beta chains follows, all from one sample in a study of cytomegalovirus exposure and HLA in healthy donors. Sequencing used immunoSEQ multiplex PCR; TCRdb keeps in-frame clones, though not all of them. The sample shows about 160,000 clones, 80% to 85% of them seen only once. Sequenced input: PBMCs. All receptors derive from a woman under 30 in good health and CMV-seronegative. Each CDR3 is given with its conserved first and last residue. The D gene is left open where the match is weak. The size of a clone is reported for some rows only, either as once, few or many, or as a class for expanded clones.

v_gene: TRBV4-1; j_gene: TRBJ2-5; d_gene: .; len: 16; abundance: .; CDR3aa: CASSPEVGPNGETQYF; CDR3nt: TGCGCCAGCAGCCCGGAGGTTGGTCCCAATGGGGAGACCCAGTACTTC
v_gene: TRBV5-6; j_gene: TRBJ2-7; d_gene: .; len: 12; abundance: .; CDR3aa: CASSYGVYEQYF; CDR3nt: TGTGCCAGCAGCTACGGGGTGTACGAGCAGTACTTC
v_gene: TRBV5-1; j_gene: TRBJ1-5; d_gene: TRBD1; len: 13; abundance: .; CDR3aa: CASSLTGDQPQHF; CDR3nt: TGCGCCAGCAGCTTGACAGGGGACCAGCCCCAGCATTTT
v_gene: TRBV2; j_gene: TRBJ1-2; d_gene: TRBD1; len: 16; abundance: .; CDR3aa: CASSEVLRDRAYGYTF; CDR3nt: TGTGCCAGCAGTGAAGTGCTCCGGGACAGGGCTTATGGCTACACCTTC
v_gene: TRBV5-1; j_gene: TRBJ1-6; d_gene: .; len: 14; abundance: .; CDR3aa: CASSLGQNNSPLHF; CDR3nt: TGCGCCAGCAGCTTGGGACAGAACAATTCACCCCTCCACTTT
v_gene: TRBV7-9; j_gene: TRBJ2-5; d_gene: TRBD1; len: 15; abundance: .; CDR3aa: CASSAAQGALETQYF; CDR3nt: TGTGCCAGCAGCGCTGCTCAGGGGGCACTGGAGACCCAGTACTTC
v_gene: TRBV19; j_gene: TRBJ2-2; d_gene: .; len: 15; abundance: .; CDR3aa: CASSIPGGNTGELFF; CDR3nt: TGTGCCAGTAGTATCCCCGGGGGGAACACCGGGGAGCTGTTTTTT
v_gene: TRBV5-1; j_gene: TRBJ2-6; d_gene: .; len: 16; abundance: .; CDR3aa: CASSLNAGSGANVLTF; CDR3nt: TGCGCCAGCAGCTTAAATGCAGGGTCCGGGGCCAACGTCCTGACTTTC
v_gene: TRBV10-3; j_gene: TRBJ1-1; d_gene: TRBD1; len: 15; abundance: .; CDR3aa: CAISVDRGSNTEAFF; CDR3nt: TGTGCCATCAGTGTGGACAGGGGGTCAAACACTGAAGCTTTCTTT
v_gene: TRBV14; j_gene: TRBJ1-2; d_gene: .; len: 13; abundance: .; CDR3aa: CASSHTINYGYTF; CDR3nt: TGTGCCAGCAGCCATACAATTAACTATGGCTACACCTTC
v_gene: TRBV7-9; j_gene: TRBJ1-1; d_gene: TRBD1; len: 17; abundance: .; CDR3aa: CASSLRRVTGVNTEAFF; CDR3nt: TGTGCCAGCAGCTTAAGGAGGGTCACAGGGGTGAACACTGAAGCTTTCTTT
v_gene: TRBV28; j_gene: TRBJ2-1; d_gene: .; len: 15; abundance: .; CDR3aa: CASSLGAGSYNEQFF; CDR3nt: TGTGCCAGCAGTTTAGGGGCAGGGTCCTACAATGAGCAGTTCTTC
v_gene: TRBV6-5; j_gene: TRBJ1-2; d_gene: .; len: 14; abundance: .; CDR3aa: CASSESTQNYGYTF; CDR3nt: TGTGCCAGCAGTGAAAGTACCCAGAACTATGGCTACACCTTC
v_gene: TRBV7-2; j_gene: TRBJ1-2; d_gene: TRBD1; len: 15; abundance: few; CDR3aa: CASSLVGTGGSGYTF; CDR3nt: TGTGCCAGCAGCTTGGTAGGGACAGGGGGCTCTGGCTACACCTTC
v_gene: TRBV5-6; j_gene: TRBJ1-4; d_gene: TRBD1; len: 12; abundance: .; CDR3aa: CASSRQGQKLFF; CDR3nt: TGTGCCAGCAGTAGACAGGGACAAAAACTGTTTTTT
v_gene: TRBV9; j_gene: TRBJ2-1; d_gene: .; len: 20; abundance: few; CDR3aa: CASSKDTDEAGFSSYNEQFF; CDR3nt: TGTGCCAGCAGTAAAGATACTGATGAGGCAGGGTTTTCGTCCTACAATGAGCAGTTCTTC
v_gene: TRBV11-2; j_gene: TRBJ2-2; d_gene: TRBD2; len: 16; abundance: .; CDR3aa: CASKTGTSGGAGELFF; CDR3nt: TGTGCCAGCAAAACCGGGACTAGCGGGGGGGCCGGGGAGCTGTTTTTT
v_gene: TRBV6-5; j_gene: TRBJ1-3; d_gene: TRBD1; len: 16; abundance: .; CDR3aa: CASSYYGQAAGNTIYF; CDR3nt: TGTGCCAGCAGTTACTACGGACAGGCCGCTGGAAACACCATATATTTT
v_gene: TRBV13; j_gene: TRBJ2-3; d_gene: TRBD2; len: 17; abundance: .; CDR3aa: CASSLRRSSGSTDTQYF; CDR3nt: TGTGCCAGCAGCTTGAGGCGGTCTAGCGGAAGCACAGATACGCAGTATTTT
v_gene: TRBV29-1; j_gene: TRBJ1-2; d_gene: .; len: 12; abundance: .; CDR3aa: CSVWTQNYGYTF; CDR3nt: TGCAGCGTGTGGACACAAAACTATGGCTACACCTTC
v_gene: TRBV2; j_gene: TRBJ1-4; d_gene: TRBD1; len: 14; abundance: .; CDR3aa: CASISDRANEKLFF; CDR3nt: TGTGCCAGCATTTCGGACAGGGCTAATGAAAAACTGTTTTTT
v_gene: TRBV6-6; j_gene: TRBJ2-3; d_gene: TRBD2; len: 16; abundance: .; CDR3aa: CASSSTRRGGVDTQYF; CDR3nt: TGTGCCAGCAGCTCGACAAGGCGGGGGGGAGTAGATACGCAGTATTTT
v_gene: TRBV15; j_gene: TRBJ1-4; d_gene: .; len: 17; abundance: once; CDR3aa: CATSAQQGFRTNEKLFF; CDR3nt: TGTGCCACCAGCGCACAACAGGGTTTTCGAACTAATGAAAAACTGTTTTTT